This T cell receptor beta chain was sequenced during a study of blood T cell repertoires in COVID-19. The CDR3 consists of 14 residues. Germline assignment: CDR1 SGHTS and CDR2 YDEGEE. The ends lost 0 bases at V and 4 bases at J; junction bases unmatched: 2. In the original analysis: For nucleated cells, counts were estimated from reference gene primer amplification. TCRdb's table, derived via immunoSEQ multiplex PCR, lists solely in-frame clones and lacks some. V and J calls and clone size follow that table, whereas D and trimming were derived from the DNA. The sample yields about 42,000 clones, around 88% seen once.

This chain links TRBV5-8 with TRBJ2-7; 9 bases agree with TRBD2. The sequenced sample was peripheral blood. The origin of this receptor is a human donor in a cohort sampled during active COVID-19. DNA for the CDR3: TGTGCCAGCAGCTTGGCCGGACTAGCGTACGAGCAGTACTTC. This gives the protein CASSLAGLAYEQYF.